Each of the 27 T cell receptor beta chains below was sequenced from the same sample in a study of cytomegalovirus exposure and HLA in healthy donors. Use of 60 Vbeta and 13 Jbeta primers characterized the PCR. Generated by immunoSEQ multiplex PCR, the TCRdb table keeps only in-frame clones and is missing some. The sample shows roughly 190,000 clones, 87% of them seen only once. Sequencing input: PBMCs. The receptors come from a man aged 25 to 40 in good health and CMV-seronegative.

This clone was counted only a few times. V gene TRBV4-1 combines with J gene TRBJ1-1; D remains unclear. The ends were cut back, 2 bases at V and 1 base at J, with 8 bases in the middle. Germline V gives CDR1 MGHRA, CDR2 YSYEKL. The CDR3 is 14 residues long. CDR3 loop: CASSQSAGNTEAFF. The DNA of the CDR3 is TGCGCCAGCAGCCAATCGGCGGGGAACACTGAAGCTTTCTTT.

The gene calls are TRBV4-2 and TRBJ1-4; D ambiguous. The germline CDR1 and CDR2 sequences are LGHNA and YNFKEQ. The CDR3 contains 15 residues. Trimming pared 4 bases from V and 5 bases from J, leaving 14 bases between. The CDR3 protein is CASSPREVRNEKLFF. CDR3 in DNA: TGTGCCAGCAGCCCCCGGGAGGTTCGCAATGAAAAACTGTTTTTT.

V is TRBV6-5 and J is TRBJ1-6, with 9 bases matching TRBD1. This CDR3 is built from 15 residues. With V trimmed by 5 bases and J by 9 bases, 8 bases remained unmatched. The germline CDR1 and CDR2 sequences are MNHEY and SVGAGI. In DNA, the CDR3 is TGTGCCAGCAGTCCCCGGGACAGGGTAAGTTCACCCCTCCACTTT. Encoded protein: CASSPRDRVSSPLHF.

This clone was counted between two and nine times. V usage is TRBV6-5 and J usage is TRBJ2-4; 10 bases are a match to TRBD1. V lost 4 bases to trimming and J lost 6 bases; unmatched junction nucleotides: 9. The CDR3 has 16 residues. Per the germline V gene, CDR1 is MNHEY and CDR2 is SVGAGI. The CDR3 nucleotides are TGTGCCAGCAGTTCAGACAGGGGGCGAAGTGGAAACATTCAGTACTTC. Translation: CASSSDRGRSGNIQYF.

This clone was seen only a few times. V usage is TRBV27 and J usage is TRBJ1-1; D call uncertain. Germline assignment: CDR1 MNHEY and CDR2 SMNVEV (reference sequence). The CDR3 spans 15 residues. V lost 5 bases to trimming and J lost 0 bases, with 13 bases between them. This CDR3 is CASSPRGGLNTEAFF. The DNA of the CDR3 is TGTGCCAGCAGTCCCCGAGGAGGGTTGAACACTGAAGCTTTCTTT.

The chain uses TRBV27 and TRBJ2-6; 10 positions match TRBD1. V trimming: 10 bases; J trimming: 0 bases; junction bases outside the gene matches: 9. The CDR3 runs to 17 residues. CDR1 is MNHEY, CDR2 SMNVEV, per germline (reference sequence). In DNA, the CDR3 is TGTGCCACCGCCCGGACAGGGGGAAACTCTGGGGCCAACGTCCTGACTTTC. It is translated as CATARTGGNSGANVLTF.

This clone was picked up one time. V gene TRBV4-2 combines with J gene TRBJ1-5, with D possibly being TRBD1 (6 bases). This CDR3 has 16 residues. In germline, CDR1 is LGHNA, CDR2 YNFKEQ. V gave up 0 bases and J gave up 1 base, with 10 bases separating them. In DNA, the CDR3 is TGTGCCAGCAGCCAAGAACAGGGAGACAGCAATCAGCCCCAGCATTTT. Protein: CASSQEQGDSNQPQHF.

The genes are TRBV6-5 and TRBJ1-4; D is uncertain. Germline-derived CDR1 and CDR2 are MNHEY and SVGAGI. V was trimmed by 0 bases and J by 3 bases, leaving 5 bases between them. The CDR3 is made up of 14 amino acids. The CDR3 here is CASSYSRANEKLFF. The DNA for the CDR3 is TGTGCCAGCAGTTACTCCCGGGCTAATGAAAAACTGTTTTTT.

V and J are TRBV6-6 and TRBJ1-1; TRBD1 aligns across 10 bases. J gave up 7 bases and V 2 bases, and 7 bases lay outside the gene matches. Germline V gene lookup returns CDR1 MNHNY and CDR2 SVGAGI (reference sequence). The CDR3 extends over 15 amino acids. The CDR3 nucleotides read TGTGCCAGCAGTTACATGAGACAGGGGGCTGTTGAAGCTTTCTTT. Residues: CASSYMRQGAVEAFF.

The rearrangement uses TRBV4-1 and TRBJ2-7; D is undetermined. CDR3 length: 14 residues. Germline values: CDR1 MGHRA, CDR2 YSYEKL. V was clipped by 2 bases and J by 5 bases, with 13 bases between them. For the CDR3, the DNA is TGCGCCAGCAGCCAATCGCCAGGTGCAGACGAGCAGTACTTC. This gives the protein CASSQSPGADEQYF.

The chain links TRBV19 to TRBJ2-3, with a possible D match to TRBD2 (6 bases). This CDR3 is built from 12 residues. CDR1 and CDR2 from the germline V gene are LNHDA and SQIVND (reference sequence). V lost 1 base and J lost 10, with 9 bases in between. For the CDR3, the DNA is TGTGCCAGTAGTATAGTGCGCGGGGCGCAGTATTTT. Translating gives CASSIVRGAQYF.

The chain couples TRBV11-2 to TRBJ2-1; D remains ambiguous. V was trimmed by 1 base and J by 7 bases, leaving 14 bases between them. The CDR3 has 15 amino acids. CDR1 is SGHAT and CDR2 is FQNNGV in the germline V gene. CDR3 sequence reads: CASSLVRSSSNEQFF. The CDR3, as DNA: TGTGCCAGCAGCTTAGTCAGGTCCAGTTCTAATGAGCAGTTCTTC.

The chain carries TRBV5-1 and TRBJ1-3; D gene ambiguous. The V end lost 0 bases, the J end lost 4 bases, and 5 bases lay between the germline ends. This CDR3 region has 13 residues. Germline loops: CDR1 SGHRS, CDR2 YFSETQ. This chain's CDR3 is CASSLVQGNTIYF. The CDR3 coding sequence is TGCGCCAGCAGCTTGGTACAGGGAAACACCATATATTTT. Full variable domain (missing parts from reference TRBV5-1 and TRBJ1-3): KAGVTQTPRYLIKTRGQQVTLSCSPISGHRSVSWYQQTPGQGLQFLFEYFSETQRNKGNFPGRFSGRQFSNSRSEMNVSTLELGDSALYLCASSLVQGNTIYFGEGSWLTVV.

The V gene is TRBV9, the J gene TRBJ2-3, with D possibly being TRBD1 (6 bases). CDR1 and CDR2 from the germline V gene are SGDLS and YYNGEE. V lost 0 bases to trimming and J lost 10 bases, with 12 bases between them. The CDR3 sequence is 13 residues long. The CDR3 reads CASSVAGSGAQYF. The CDR3 DNA follows: TGTGCCAGCAGCGTAGCGGGGTCAGGGGCGCAGTATTTT.

The chain carries TRBV30 and TRBJ2-7, with D possibly being TRBD2 (6 bases). This CDR3 region has 15 residues. V lost 0 bases and J lost 3, with 15 bases in between. The germline V gene encodes CDR1 GTSNPN and CDR2 SVGIG (reference sequence). This CDR3 is CAWSVPGRAVYEQYF. The CDR3 DNA sequence: TGTGCCTGGAGTGTACCCGGGAGAGCTGTCTACGAGCAGTACTTC.

The chain has TRBV7-2 and TRBJ1-2; 8 nucleotides align to TRBD1. This CDR3 is built from 15 residues. Germline lookup yields CDR1 SGHTA and CDR2 FQGNSA. V was clipped by 2 bases and J by 2 bases; unmatched bases: 4. The CDR3, as DNA: TGTGCCAGCAGCTTACCGGGACAGGACAACTATGGCTACACCTTC. Amino acids: CASSLPGQDNYGYTF.

This chain uses TRBV4-3 with TRBJ1-2, with D unclear. The length of the CDR3 is 15 residues. CDR1 is LGHNA, CDR2 YSLEER, per germline. Trimming stripped 4 bases from V and 4 bases from J, with 16 bases between. The CDR3 sequence is CASSPTYHRGYGYTF. The CDR3 nucleotides are TGCGCCAGCAGCCCGACTTATCATCGGGGCTATGGCTACACCTTC.

The chain has TRBV7-2 and TRBJ2-5; 10 nucleotides align to TRBD2. This CDR3 is built from 15 residues. V trimming: 4 bases; J trimming: 5 bases; junction bases outside the gene matches: 7. Germline V CDR1 and CDR2: SGHTA, FQGNSA. The CDR3 is CASSSQRGGRETQYF. CDR3 coding DNA: TGTGCCAGCAGCTCTCAGCGGGGGGGCCGGGAGACCCAGTACTTC.

This clone was counted only a few times. The chain has TRBV21-1 and TRBJ2-1; the table's D call, TRBD2, was not checked against the DNA. TRBV21-1 has pseudogene status. The CDR3 spans 16 residues. In DNA form, the CDR3 reads TGTGCCAGCAGCACCAACCATACACTAGCGGGGAGAGTTCAGTTCTTC. Its protein product is CASSTNHTLAGRVQFF.

This chain uses TRBV21-1 with TRBJ1-4. TRBV21-1 is a recognized pseudogene. CDR3 length: 11 residues. CDR3 sequence reads: CASSRGEKLFF. CDR3 sequence (DNA): TGTGCCAGCAGCCGGGGTGAAAAACTGTTTTTT.

The chain joins TRBV11-2 to TRBJ2-5; 11 nucleotides agree with TRBD2. Germline V CDR1 and CDR2: SGHAT, FQNNGV. With V trimmed by 5 bases and J by 2 bases, 7 bases remained unmatched. The CDR3 runs 16 residues. CDR3 sequence reads: CASSLSGTSGQETQYF. The CDR3 DNA follows: TGTGCCAGCAGCCTGTCCGGGACTAGCGGACAAGAGACCCAGTACTTC.

In its sample, this clone was seen once. The genes are TRBV28 and TRBJ1-1; D perhaps matches TRBD1 (6 bases). Trimming stripped 5 bases from V and 0 bases from J, with 13 bases between. This CDR3 has 15 amino acids. The germline V gene encodes CDR1 MDHEN and CDR2 SYDVKM. The CDR3 nucleotides are TGTGCCAGCAGTCCTGGGGGCAGACTGAACACTGAAGCTTTCTTT. It encodes CASSPGGRLNTEAFF.

This clone showed up just once. Germline is not matched at one junction end, which may reflect a read error. The J gene is TRBJ2-4, the V gene TRBV28, with 8 nucleotides matching TRBD2. The CDR3 covers 19 residues. Germline-derived CDR1 and CDR2 are MDHEN and SYDVKM. The CDR3 is CASRKGRRSSGPLKNSQYF. Here the CDR3 DNA reads TGTGCCAGCAGAAAGGGGCGGCGGTCTAGCGGGCCCCTCAAAAACAGTCAGTACTTC.

This clone has only one observation. The chain uses TRBV5-4 and TRBJ2-1; 8 nucleotides align to TRBD2. CDR1 and CDR2 (germline): SGHNT, YYREEE (reference sequence). The CDR3 has 17 amino acids. J was trimmed by 1 base and V by 4 bases; bases with no gene match: 10. The CDR3 loop reads CASSRSGAGASYNEQFF. The CDR3 DNA reads as TGTGCCAGCAGCCGGAGCGGAGCGGGAGCGTCCTACAATGAGCAGTTCTTC.

This clone turned up a few times. The rearrangement joins TRBV6-1 to TRBJ2-1; a possible D gene is TRBD1 (6 bases). Trimming took 6 bases from V and 3 from J, leaving 9 bases between them. CDR1 MNHNS and CDR2 SASEGT come from the germline V gene. This CDR3 has 13 amino acids. CDR3 coding DNA: TGTGCCAGCAGGATACAGGGCTACAATGAGCAGTTCTTC. Translation gives CASRIQGYNEQFF.

The chain combines TRBV2 with TRBJ1-5; D uncertain. Germline V CDR1 and CDR2: SNHLY, FYNNEI. The CDR3 is made up of 14 amino acids. Trimming removed 4 bases from V and 1 base from J, with 8 bases in between. In nucleotides, the CDR3 is TGTGCCAGCAGTGGCGGAAAAAGCAATCAGCCCCAGCATTTT. Translating it yields CASSGGKSNQPQHF.

This clone was detected once. This chain links TRBV4-1 with TRBJ2-3; the match to TRBD2 covers 11 bases. CDR1 and CDR2 from the germline V gene are MGHRA and YSYEKL. The CDR3 covers 19 residues. After removal of 2 bases from V and 2 bases from J, the junction contained 12 bases not matched to a gene. As DNA, the CDR3 is TGCGCCAGCAGCCAACCGATCGGACTAGCGGGTCCTTACACAGATACGCAGTATTTT. Amino acids: CASSQPIGLAGPYTDTQYF.